These T cell receptor beta chains were read from a single sample in a study of T cells in Graves' hyperthyroidism and ophthalmopathy. TCRdb itself ran the multiplex PCR reads through MiXCR, one entry per CDR3 protein. The sample contains around 600,000 distinct CDR3 sequences, around a sixth of which appear only once. What was sequenced was blood. These receptors came from a woman younger than 45 with Graves' hyperthyroidism. Both conserved end residues are part of each CDR3. A D gene is named only where the DNA matches it firmly. Size is stated for part of the rows, as once, few or many counts, or as a class when the clone is expanded.

v_call	clone_size	d_call	j_call	cdr3_aa	cdr3_nt
TRBV9	few	.	TRBJ2-3	CASSRISGSDTQYF	TGTGCCAGCAGCCGTATTAGCGGATCAGATACGCAGTATTTT
TRBV4-1	.	.	TRBJ2-5	CASSQEQGQETQYF	TGCGCCAGCAGCCAGGAACAGGGTCAAGAGACCCAGTACTTC
TRBV15	many	.	TRBJ2-3	CATSRDPPDTQYF	TGTGCCACCAGCAGAGATCCCCCGGATACGCAGTATTTT
TRBV28	.	TRBD2	TRBJ2-3	CASSLNAGASPDTQYF	TGTGCCAGCAGTTTAAATGCGGGAGCTAGTCCAGATACGCAGTATTTT
TRBV27	many	.	TRBJ1-3	CASSNLQSGNTIYF	TGTGCCAGCAGTAATTTACAGTCTGGAAACACCATATATTTT
TRBV5-1	many	TRBD1	TRBJ2-7	CASSLLGQSLSEQYF	TGCGCCAGCAGCTTGTTGGGACAGAGCCTTTCCGAGCAGTACTTC
TRBV20-1	many	.	TRBJ2-2	CSARVTGRGGELFF	TGCAGTGCTAGAGTTACAGGGCGGGGCGGGGAGCTGTTTTTT
TRBV6-1	.	.	TRBJ2-3	CASSESTGRRTDTQYF	TGTGCCAGCAGTGAAAGCACGGGCCGGCGCACAGATACGCAGTATTTT
TRBV14	few	TRBD2	TRBJ2-7	CASSSRAGIPSYEQYF	TGTGCCAGCAGCTCCCGAGCGGGAATACCTTCCTACGAGCAGTACTTC
TRBV7-9	few	TRBD1	TRBJ1-4	CASSLSLRGGGQAHEKLFF	TGTGCCAGCAGCTTATCACTTCGGGGTGGCGGACAGGCCCATGAAAAACTGTTTTTT
TRBV7-2	many	TRBD2	TRBJ2-1	CASSLVGGLATNEQFF	TGTGCCAGCAGCCTCGTAGGGGGACTAGCCACCAATGAGCAGTTCTTC
TRBV20-1	many	.	TRBJ1-5	CSAMAGNQPQHF	TGCAGTGCGATGGCAGGCAATCAGCCCCAGCATTTT
TRBV20-1	many	.	TRBJ1-1	CSARESKGGRLYTEAFF	TGCAGTGCTAGAGAAAGTAAGGGAGGGCGGTTGTACACTGAAGCTTTCTTT
TRBV28	many	.	TRBJ2-7	CASSLDSSYEQYF	TGTGCCAGCAGCCTGGACAGCTCCTACGAGCAGTACTTC
TRBV10-3	many	TRBD2	TRBJ2-3	CAISDPFIGREDTQYF	TGTGCCATCAGTGACCCCTTTATCGGGAGGGAGGATACGCAGTATTTT
TRBV30	.	TRBD1	TRBJ1-5	CAWTYSGGANQPQHF	TGTGCCTGGACTTATTCAGGGGGCGCAAATCAGCCCCAGCATTTT
TRBV7-9	few	.	TRBJ2-3	CASSLVLARTDTQYF	TGTGCCAGCAGCTTAGTTCTAGCGAGGACAGATACGCAGTATTTT
TRBV7-2	many	.	TRBJ2-3	CASSLADTQYF	TGTGCCAGCAGCTTAGCAGATACGCAGTATTTT
TRBV12-3/TRBV12-4	many	.	TRBJ2-1	CASSPREVQFF	TGTGCCAGCAGTCCCAGGGAGGTGCAGTTCTTC
TRBV7-9	.	.	TRBJ1-2	CASRPTTDLANYGYTF	TGTGCCAGCAGACCCACGACGGATTTAGCTAACTATGGCTACACCTTC
TRBV20-1	many	.	TRBJ2-1	CSARSGPIYNEQFF	TGCAGTGCTAGATCGGGACCGATATACAATGAGCAGTTCTTC
TRBV14	.	TRBD1	TRBJ1-1	CASSGGAGGGSAFF	TGTGCCAGCAGCGGAGGGGCAGGGGGCGGGTCTGCTTTCTTT
TRBV6-1	.	TRBD1	TRBJ1-1	CASSDWTGGTEAFF	TGTGCCAGCAGTGATTGGACAGGGGGCACTGAAGCTTTCTTT
TRBV5-1	.	.	TRBJ1-5	CASSLAGGEGNQPQHF	TGCGCCAGCAGCCTAGCTGGGGGTGAGGGCAATCAGCCCCAGCATTTT
TRBV11-2	.	.	TRBJ1-1	CASSLAKLTGLNTEAFF	TGTGCCAGCAGCTTAGCGAAGCTGACAGGTCTGAACACTGAAGCTTTCTTT
TRBV5-1	many	.	TRBJ1-5	CASSAGPGTLKEPQHF	TGCGCCAGCAGCGCCGGGCCCGGCACACTCAAGGAGCCCCAGCATTTT
TRBV28	many	TRBD2	TRBJ2-7	CASMGTSGVKQYF	TGTGCCAGCATGGGGACTAGCGGTGTCAAGCAGTACTTC
TRBV12-3/TRBV12-4	many	.	TRBJ2-1	CASSYGQTSYNEQFF	TGTGCCAGCAGTTATGGACAGACTAGTTACAATGAGCAGTTCTTC
TRBV7-9	.	.	TRBJ2-7	CASSLEQDRPYEQYF	TGTGCCAGCAGCTTAGAGCAGGACCGGCCCTACGAGCAGTACTTC
TRBV6-1	.	TRBD1	TRBJ2-7	CASSNPGQGPYEQYF	TGTGCCAGCAGTAATCCGGGACAGGGTCCCTACGAGCAGTACTTC
TRBV20-1	few	TRBD2	TRBJ2-1	CSASIAGAYNEQFF	TGCAGTGCTAGTATAGCGGGAGCTTACAATGAGCAGTTCTTC
TRBV25-1	.	.	TRBJ2-5	CASSEGGPGETQYF	TGTGCCAGCAGTGAGGGGGGGCCGGGGGAGACCCAGTACTTC
TRBV11-3	many	TRBD2	TRBJ2-1	CASSSLSGSYEQFF	TGTGCCAGCAGCTCCCTTAGCGGGAGCTATGAGCAGTTCTTC
TRBV13	many	TRBD2	TRBJ2-1	CASSRTFLADEYNEQFF	TGTGCCAGCAGTCGTACTTTTCTAGCGGATGAATACAATGAGCAGTTCTTC
TRBV7-3	once	TRBD2	TRBJ2-3	CASSLTDLAGGPGYTQYF	TGTGCCAGCAGCTTAACGGATCTAGCGGGAGGACCCGGCTATACGCAGTATTTT
TRBV13	many	.	TRBJ2-1	CASSLGGSYYNEQFF	TGTGCCAGCAGCTTAGGTGGCAGCTATTACAATGAGCAGTTCTTC
TRBV4-1	few	TRBD1	TRBJ1-6	CASSPWEDRGGSPLHF	TGCGCCAGCAGCCCATGGGAAGACAGGGGTGGGTCACCCCTCCACTTT
TRBV19	few	.	TRBJ1-5	CASQPDILRLPQHF	TGTGCCAGTCAACCCGACATCCTAAGGCTGCCCCAGCATTTT
TRBV15	many	TRBD2	TRBJ2-1	CATSRGPGGSSYNEQFF	TGTGCCACCAGCAGAGGACCGGGAGGAAGCTCCTACAATGAGCAGTTCTTC
TRBV2	many	.	TRBJ2-1	CASTARASYNEQFF	TGTGCCAGCACGGCGCGAGCGAGCTACAATGAGCAGTTCTTC
TRBV4-2	.	TRBD2	TRBJ2-7	CASSQNEGLAGGLSYEQYF	TGTGCCAGCAGCCAAAACGAAGGACTAGCGGGAGGGCTTTCCTACGAGCAGTACTTC
TRBV5-4	.	.	TRBJ2-2	CASSRMGQGFLTPNTGELFF	TGTGCCAGCAGCAGGATGGGGCAGGGGTTCCTAACCCCGAACACCGGGGAGCTGTTTTTT
TRBV4-1	.	.	TRBJ1-1	CASSQDPLGFAFF	TGCGCCAGCAGCCAAGATCCACTAGGGTTTGCTTTCTTT
TRBV7-9	few	.	TRBJ2-1	CASSLVGVASQFF	TGTGCCAGCAGCTTAGTAGGAGTAGCGAGCCAGTTCTTC
TRBV10-3	few	.	TRBJ2-1	CAIKDSPYNEQFF	TGTGCCATCAAGGACTCTCCCTACAATGAGCAGTTCTTC
TRBV25-1	few	.	TRBJ2-7	CASSDGDGAYEQYF	TGTGCCAGCAGTGATGGCGACGGAGCCTACGAGCAGTACTTC